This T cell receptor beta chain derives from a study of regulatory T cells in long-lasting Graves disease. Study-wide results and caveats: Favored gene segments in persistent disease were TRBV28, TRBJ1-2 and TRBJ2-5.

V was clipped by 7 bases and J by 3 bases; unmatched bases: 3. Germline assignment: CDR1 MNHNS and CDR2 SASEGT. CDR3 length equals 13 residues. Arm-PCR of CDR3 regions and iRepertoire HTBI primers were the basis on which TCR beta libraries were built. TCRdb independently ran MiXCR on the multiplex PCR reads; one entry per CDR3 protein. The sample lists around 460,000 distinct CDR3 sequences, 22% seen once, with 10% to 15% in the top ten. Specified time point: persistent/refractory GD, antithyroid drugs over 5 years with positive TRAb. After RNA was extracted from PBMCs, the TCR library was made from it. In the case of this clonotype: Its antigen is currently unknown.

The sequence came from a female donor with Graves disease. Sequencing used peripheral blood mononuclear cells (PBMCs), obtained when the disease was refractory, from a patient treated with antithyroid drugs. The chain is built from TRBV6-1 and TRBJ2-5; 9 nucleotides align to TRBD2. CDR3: CASNLAGEETQYF. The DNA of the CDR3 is TGTGCCAGCAATTTAGCGGGAGAAGAGACCCAGTACTTC.